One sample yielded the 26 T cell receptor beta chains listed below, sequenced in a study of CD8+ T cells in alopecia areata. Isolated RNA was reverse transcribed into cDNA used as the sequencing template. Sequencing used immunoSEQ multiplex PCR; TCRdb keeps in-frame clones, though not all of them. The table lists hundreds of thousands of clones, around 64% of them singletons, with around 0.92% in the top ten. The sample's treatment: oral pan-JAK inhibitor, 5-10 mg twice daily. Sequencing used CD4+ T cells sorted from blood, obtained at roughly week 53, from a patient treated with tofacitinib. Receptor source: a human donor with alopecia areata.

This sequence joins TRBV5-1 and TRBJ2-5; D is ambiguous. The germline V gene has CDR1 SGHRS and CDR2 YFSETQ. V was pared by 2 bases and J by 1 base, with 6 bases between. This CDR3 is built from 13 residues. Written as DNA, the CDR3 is TGCGCCAGCAGCTTTCAGACCCAAGAGACCCAGTACTTC. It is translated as CASSFQTQETQYF.

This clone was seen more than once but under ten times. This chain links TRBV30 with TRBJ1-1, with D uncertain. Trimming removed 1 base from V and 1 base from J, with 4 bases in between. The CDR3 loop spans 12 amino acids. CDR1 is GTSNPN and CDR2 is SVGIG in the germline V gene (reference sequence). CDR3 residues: CAWSGGNTEAFF. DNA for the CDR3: TGTGCCTGGAGTGGGGGGAACACTGAAGCTTTCTTT.

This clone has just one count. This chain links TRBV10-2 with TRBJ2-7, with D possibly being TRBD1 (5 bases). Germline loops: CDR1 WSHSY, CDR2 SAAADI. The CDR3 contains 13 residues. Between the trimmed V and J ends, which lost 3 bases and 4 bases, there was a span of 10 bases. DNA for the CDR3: TGCGCCAGCAGTGAACAGGCCCCATACGAGCAGTACTTC. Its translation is CASSEQAPYEQYF.

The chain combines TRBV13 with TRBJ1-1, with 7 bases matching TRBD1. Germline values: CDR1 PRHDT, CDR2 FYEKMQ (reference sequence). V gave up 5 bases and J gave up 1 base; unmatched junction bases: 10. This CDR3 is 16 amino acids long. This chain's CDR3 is CASSAVRQGGNTEAFF. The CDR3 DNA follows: TGTGCCAGCAGCGCCGTCCGACAGGGCGGGAACACTGAAGCTTTCTTT. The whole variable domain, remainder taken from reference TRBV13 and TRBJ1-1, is AAGVIQSPRHLIKEKRETATLKCYPIPRHDTVYWYQQGPGQDPQFLISFYEKMQSDKGSIPDRFSAQQFSDYHSELNMSSLELGDSALYFCASSAVRQGGNTEAFFGQGTRLTVV.

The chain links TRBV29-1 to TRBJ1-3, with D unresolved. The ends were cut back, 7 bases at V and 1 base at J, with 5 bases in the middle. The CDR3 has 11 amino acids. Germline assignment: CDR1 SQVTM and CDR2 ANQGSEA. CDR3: CSAHSGNTIYF. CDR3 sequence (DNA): TGCAGCGCCCATTCTGGAAACACCATATATTTT.

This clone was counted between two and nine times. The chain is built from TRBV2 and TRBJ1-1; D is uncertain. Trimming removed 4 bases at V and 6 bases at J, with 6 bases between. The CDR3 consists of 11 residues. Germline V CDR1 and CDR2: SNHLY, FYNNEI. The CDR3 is CASSAIAEAFF. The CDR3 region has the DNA TGTGCCAGCAGTGCTATCGCTGAAGCTTTCTTT.

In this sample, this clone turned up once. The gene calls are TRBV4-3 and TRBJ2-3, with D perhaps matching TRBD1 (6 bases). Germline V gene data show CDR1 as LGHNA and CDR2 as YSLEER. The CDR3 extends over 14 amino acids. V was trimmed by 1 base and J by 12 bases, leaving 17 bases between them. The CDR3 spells CASSQVGTHSQQYF. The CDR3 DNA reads TGCGCCAGCAGCCAAGTTGGGACACATTCACAACAGTATTTT.

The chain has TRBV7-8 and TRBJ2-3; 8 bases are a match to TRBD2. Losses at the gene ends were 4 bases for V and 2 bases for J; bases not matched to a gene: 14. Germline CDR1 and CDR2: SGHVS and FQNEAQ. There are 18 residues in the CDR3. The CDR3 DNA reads TGTGCCAGCAGCTCCCCCTTAGGTAGCGGGAAAAACACAGATACGCAGTATTTT. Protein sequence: CASSSPLGSGKNTDTQYF.

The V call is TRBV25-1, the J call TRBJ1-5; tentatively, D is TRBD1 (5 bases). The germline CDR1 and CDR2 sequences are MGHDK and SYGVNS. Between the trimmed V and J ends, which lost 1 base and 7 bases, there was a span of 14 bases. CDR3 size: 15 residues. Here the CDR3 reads CASSESGRETQPQHF. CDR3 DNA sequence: TGTGCCAGCAGTGAATCTGGCAGGGAAACGCAGCCCCAGCATTTT.

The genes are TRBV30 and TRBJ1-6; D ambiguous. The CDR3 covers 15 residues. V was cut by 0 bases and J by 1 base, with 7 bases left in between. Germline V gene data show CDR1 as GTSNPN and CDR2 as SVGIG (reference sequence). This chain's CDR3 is CAWSVGGSYNSPLHF. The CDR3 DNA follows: TGTGCCTGGAGTGTTGGAGGTTCCTATAATTCACCCCTCCACTTT.

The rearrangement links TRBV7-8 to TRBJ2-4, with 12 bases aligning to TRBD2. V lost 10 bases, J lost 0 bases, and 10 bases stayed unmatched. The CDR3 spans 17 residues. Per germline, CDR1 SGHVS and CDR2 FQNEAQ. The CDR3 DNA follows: TGTGCCACCGAGACTAGCGGGGGAGAAATAGCCAAAAACATTCAGTACTTC. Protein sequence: CATETSGGEIAKNIQYF. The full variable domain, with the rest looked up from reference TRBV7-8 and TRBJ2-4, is GAGVSQSPRYKVAKRGQDVALRCDPISGHVSLFWYQQALGQGPEFLTYFQNEAQLDKSGLPSDRFFAERPEGSVSTLKIQRTQQEDSAVYLCATETSGGEIAKNIQYFGAGTRLSVL.

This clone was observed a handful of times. For the CDR3, the DNA is TGTGCCAGCAGCTTAGGGGCCCTCGGAAACACCATATATTTT. This gives the protein CASSLGALGNTIYF. J is TRBJ1-3 and V is TRBV13; no definite D call. V was pared by 0 bases and J by 4 bases, with 7 bases between. Germline V lookup: CDR1 PRHDT, CDR2 FYEKMQ (reference sequence). This CDR3 contains 14 residues.

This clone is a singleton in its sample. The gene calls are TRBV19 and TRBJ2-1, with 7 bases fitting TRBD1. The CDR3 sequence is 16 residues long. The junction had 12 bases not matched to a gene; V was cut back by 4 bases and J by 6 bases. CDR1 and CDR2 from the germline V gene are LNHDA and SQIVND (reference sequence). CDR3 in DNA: TGTGCCAGTAGTACCCCGACAGGGATATTGGTCAATGAGCAGTTCTTC. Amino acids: CASSTPTGILVNEQFF.

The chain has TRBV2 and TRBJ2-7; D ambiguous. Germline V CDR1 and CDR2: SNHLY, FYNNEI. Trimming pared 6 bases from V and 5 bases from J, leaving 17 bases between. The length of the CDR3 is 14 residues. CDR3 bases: TGTGCCAGCAGCCCCAGACATGACATGGACGAGCAGTACTTC. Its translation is CASSPRHDMDEQYF. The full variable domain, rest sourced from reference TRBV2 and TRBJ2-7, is EPEVTQTPSHQVTQMGQEVILRCVPISNHLYFYWYRQILGQKVEFLVSFYNNEISEKSEIFDDQFSVERPDGSNFTLKIRSTKLEDSAMYFCASSPRHDMDEQYFGPGTRLTVT.

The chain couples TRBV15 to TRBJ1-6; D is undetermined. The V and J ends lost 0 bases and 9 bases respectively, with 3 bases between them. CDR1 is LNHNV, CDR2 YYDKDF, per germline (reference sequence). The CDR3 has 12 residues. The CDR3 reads CATSRDSSPLHF. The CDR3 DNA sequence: TGTGCCACCAGCAGAGACAGTTCACCCCTCCACTTT. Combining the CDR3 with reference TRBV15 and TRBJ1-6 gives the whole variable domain DAMVIQNPRYQVTQFGKPVTLSCSQTLNHNVMYWYQQKSSQAPKLLFHYYDKDFNNEADTPDNFQSRRPNTSFCFLDIRSPGLGDTAMYLCATSRDSSPLHFGNGTRLTVT.

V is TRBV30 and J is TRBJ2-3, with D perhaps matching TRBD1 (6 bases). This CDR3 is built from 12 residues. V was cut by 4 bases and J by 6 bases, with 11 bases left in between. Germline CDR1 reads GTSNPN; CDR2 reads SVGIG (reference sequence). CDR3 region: CAWNPGADTQYF. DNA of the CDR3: TGTGCCTGGAATCCAGGGGCGGATACGCAGTATTTT.

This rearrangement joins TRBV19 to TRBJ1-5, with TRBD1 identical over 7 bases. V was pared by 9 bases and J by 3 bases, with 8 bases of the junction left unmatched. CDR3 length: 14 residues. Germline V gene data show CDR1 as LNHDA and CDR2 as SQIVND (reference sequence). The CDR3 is CASSPQGNNQPQHF. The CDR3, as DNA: TGTGCCAGCTCCCCACAGGGGAACAATCAGCCCCAGCATTTT.

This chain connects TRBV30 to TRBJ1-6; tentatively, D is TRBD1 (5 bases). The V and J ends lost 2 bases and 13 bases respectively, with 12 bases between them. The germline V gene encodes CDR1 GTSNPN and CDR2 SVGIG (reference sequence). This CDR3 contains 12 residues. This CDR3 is CAWSPGGDPLHF. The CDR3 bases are TGTGCCTGGAGTCCCGGAGGGGACCCCCTCCACTTT. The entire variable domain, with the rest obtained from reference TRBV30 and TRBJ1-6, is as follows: SQTIHQWPATLVQPVGSPLSLECTVEGTSNPNLYWYRQAAGRGLQLLFYSVGIGQISSEVPQNLSASRPQDRQFILSSKKLLLSDSGFYLCAWSPGGDPLHFGNGTRLTVT.

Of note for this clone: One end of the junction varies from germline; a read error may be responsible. DNA for the CDR3: TGTGCCAGCAGGGAAGGAGGGGACCAGCCCCAGCATTTT. Its translation is CASREGGDQPQHF. This sequence joins TRBV2 and TRBJ1-5, with D perhaps TRBD1 (5 bases). Germline CDR1 reads SNHLY; CDR2 reads FYNNEI. The CDR3 is 13 amino acids.

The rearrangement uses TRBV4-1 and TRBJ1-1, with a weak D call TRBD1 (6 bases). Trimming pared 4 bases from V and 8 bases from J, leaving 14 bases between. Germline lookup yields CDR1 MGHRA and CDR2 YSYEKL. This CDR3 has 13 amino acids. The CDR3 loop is CASSRGFDREAFF. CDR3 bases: TGCGCCAGCAGCCGCGGATTCGACAGGGAAGCTTTCTTT.

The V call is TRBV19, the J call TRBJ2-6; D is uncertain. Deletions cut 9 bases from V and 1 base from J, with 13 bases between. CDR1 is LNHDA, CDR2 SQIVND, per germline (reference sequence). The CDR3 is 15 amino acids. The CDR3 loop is CASAQTSSGANVLTF. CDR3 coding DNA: TGTGCCAGCGCTCAGACAAGTTCTGGGGCCAACGTCCTGACTTTC.

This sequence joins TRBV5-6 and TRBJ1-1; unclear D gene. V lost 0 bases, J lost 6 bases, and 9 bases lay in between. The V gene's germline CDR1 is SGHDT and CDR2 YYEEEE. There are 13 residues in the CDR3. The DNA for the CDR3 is TGTGCCAGCAGCTTGGAGGCAGCATCTGAAGCTTTCTTT. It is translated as CASSLEAASEAFF.

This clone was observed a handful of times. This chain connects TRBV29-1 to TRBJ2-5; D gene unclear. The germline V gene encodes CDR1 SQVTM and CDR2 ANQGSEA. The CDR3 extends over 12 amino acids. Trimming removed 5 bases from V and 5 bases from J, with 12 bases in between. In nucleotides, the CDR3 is TGCAGCGTTACCAACCATAGGGAGACCCAGTACTTC. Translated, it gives CSVTNHRETQYF.

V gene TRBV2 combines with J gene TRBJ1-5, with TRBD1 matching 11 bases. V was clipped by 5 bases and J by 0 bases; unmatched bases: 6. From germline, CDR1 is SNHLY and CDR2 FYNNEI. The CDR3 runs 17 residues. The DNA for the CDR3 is TGTGCCAGCAGTAAAGGGACAGGGGGTTATAGCAATCAGCCCCAGCATTTT. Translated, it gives CASSKGTGGYSNQPQHF.

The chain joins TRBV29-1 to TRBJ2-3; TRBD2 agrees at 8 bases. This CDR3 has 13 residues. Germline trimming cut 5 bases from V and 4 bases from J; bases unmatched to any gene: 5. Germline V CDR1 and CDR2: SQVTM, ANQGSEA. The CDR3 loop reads CSVHGGAPDTQYF. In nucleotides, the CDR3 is TGCAGCGTTCACGGGGGGGCCCCAGATACGCAGTATTTT.

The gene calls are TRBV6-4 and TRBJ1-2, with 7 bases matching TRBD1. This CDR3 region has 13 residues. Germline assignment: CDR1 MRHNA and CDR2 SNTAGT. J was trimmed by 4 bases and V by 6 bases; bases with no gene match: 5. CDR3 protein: CASRPGQAYGYTF. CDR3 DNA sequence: TGTGCCAGCAGGCCAGGACAGGCCTATGGCTACACCTTC.